The entry below describes one TCR beta chain. The target antigen is unknown. The CDR3 consists of 16 residues. CDR1 and CDR2 from the germline V gene are MNHNY and SVGAGI (reference sequence). Between the trimmed V and J ends, which lost 2 bases and 0 bases, there was a span of 14 bases. Uncontrolled infection, other autoimmune disease, pregnancy or lactation led to exclusion. The sample originates from a study of T cells in Graves' hyperthyroidism and ophthalmopathy. General study findings and limits: The blood repertoire included most of the expanded thyroid clonotypes above 0.001.

Amplification targeted TCR beta CDR3 regions from RNA transcripts. Primed by the HTBI set, a first-round RT-PCR was run on the TCR CDR3. Each CDR3 protein is one row after TCRdb ran MiXCR on the multiplex PCR reads. Seen here are roughly 660,000 distinct CDR3 sequences, 17% observed once, and the top ten hold about 16%. The TCR comes from a man in his fifties with Graves' hyperthyroidism. Specimen: blood. The V call is TRBV6-6, the J call TRBJ2-7; D tentatively reads TRBD1 or TRBD2 (5 bases each). The CDR3 here is CASSYTGASPSYEQYF. The CDR3 coding sequence is TGTGCCAGCAGTTACACCGGGGCCAGCCCCTCCTACGAGCAGTACTTC.